This T cell receptor (beta chain) was captured by sequencing in a study of blood T cell repertoires in COVID-19. Sequencing used immunoSEQ multiplex PCR; TCRdb keeps in-frame clones, though not all of them. The table records fewer than 250,000 clones, around 76% of them present only once. Trimming removed 5 bases from V and 7 bases from J, with 14 bases in between. The germline V gene has CDR1 LNHDA and CDR2 SQIVND (reference sequence). The CDR3 has 14 residues. The rearrangement joins TRBV19 to TRBJ1-4; no definite D call. The source material was peripheral blood. This sequence originates from an older woman with COVID-19, enrolled during active disease. The CDR3 loop reads CASSLTATGEKLFF. DNA of the CDR3: TGTGCCAGTAGTCTGACCGCCACGGGTGAAAAACTGTTTTTT.